This TCR beta chain comes out of a study of CD8+CD57+ T cells in acquired aplastic anemia. J was trimmed by 4 bases and V by 0 bases; bases with no gene match: 8. The germline gives CDR1 DFQATT, CDR2 SNEGSKA (reference sequence). The CDR3 runs 17 residues. There are many counts of this clonotype. It was patients with CD8+CD57+ cell expansion by flow cytometry who were chosen for sequencing. Using genomic DNA as the template, TCR beta VDJ and CDR3 profiling was carried out. TCRdb recomputed calls from the reads with MiXCR, one row per CDR3 protein. The sample carries around 290,000 distinct CDR3 sequences, around three fifths recorded once.

The sequenced sample was sorted CD4+, CD8+, or CD8+CD57+ T cells (not recorded which) from PBMCs. This chain links TRBV20-1 with TRBJ2-3, with TRBD2 identical over 12 bases. The clonotype was recovered from a human donor with aplastic anemia. This CDR3 is CSARDLRLAGVADTQYF. CDR3 nucleotides: TGCAGTGCTAGAGATCTGAGACTAGCGGGGGTAGCAGATACGCAGTATTTT.